The T cell receptor (beta chain) described here comes from a study of graft-versus-host responses after intestinal transplantation. Study as a whole: Multivisceral, liver-intestinal, or isolated intestinal grafts went to recipients. Induction with anti-thymocyte globulin, then tacrolimus and steroids for roughly 3 years, was given to all recipients. General study findings and limits: Peak levels of circulating GvH clones tracked with early post-transplant HvG declines. Recipient bone marrow held GvH clones, some seen earlier in ileum or blood.

CDR1 LNHDA and CDR2 SQIVND come from the germline V gene (reference sequence). Trimming removed 6 bases from V and 8 bases from J, with 17 bases in between. The CDR3 spans 15 residues. The data were produced by immunoSEQ multiplex PCR, yet TCRdb's version contains in-frame clones alone and is incomplete. The top ten clones hold over 0.15% of a sample with 100,000 or so clones, 92% of them seen once. To note about this clone: The antigen remains undetermined.

Sample: unstimulated CD4+ T cells sorted from spleen or lymph node cells, taken before intestinal transplant. This rearrangement joins TRBV19 to TRBJ1-6, with TRBD1 as a possible D gene (5 bases). The source is a human donor who received an intestinal transplant. The CDR3 DNA reads TGTGCCAGTAGCACCCGGACACTGGATGATTCACCCCTCCACTTT. Translation gives CASSTRTLDDSPLHF.